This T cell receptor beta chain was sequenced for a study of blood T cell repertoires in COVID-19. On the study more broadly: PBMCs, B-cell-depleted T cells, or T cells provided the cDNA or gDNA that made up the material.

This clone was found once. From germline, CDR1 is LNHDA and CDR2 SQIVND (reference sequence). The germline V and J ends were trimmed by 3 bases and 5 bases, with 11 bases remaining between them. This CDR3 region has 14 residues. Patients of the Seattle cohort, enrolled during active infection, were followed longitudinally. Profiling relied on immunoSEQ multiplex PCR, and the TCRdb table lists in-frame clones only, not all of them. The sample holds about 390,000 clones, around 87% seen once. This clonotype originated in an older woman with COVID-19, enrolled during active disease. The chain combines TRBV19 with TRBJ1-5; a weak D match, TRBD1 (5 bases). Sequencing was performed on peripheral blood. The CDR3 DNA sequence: TGTGCCAGTAGTATTAAGGTAGGGGATCAGCCCCAGCATTTT. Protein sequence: CASSIKVGDQPQHF.